These 17 T cell receptor beta chains were sequenced from one sample in a study of cytomegalovirus exposure and HLA in healthy donors. PCR used 60 Vbeta primers and 13 Jbeta primers. Profiled with immunoSEQ multiplex PCR; TCRdb holds only in-frame clones, not every one. Of some 120,000 clones listed, around 84% are singletons. The material sequenced was PBMCs. All receptors come from a woman aged 40-49 years in good health and CMV-seronegative.

The chain uses TRBV7-2 and TRBJ1-3; the D is unclear. The germline V and J ends were trimmed by 5 bases and 0 bases, with 11 bases remaining between them. Per germline, CDR1 SGHTA and CDR2 FQGNSA. The CDR3 contains 15 residues. As DNA, the CDR3 is TGTGCCAGCAGCCCAGCGGGCGCCTCTGGAAACACCATATATTTT. Amino acids: CASSPAGASGNTIYF.

The rearrangement links TRBV5-1 to TRBJ1-1, with D possibly TRBD1 on 5 matching bases. The CDR3 has 13 residues. V was cut by 2 bases and J by 5 bases, with 10 bases left in between. Germline values: CDR1 SGHRS, CDR2 YFSETQ. The CDR3 protein is CASSFGGGTEAFF. CDR3 in DNA: TGCGCCAGCAGCTTCGGGGGAGGGACTGAAGCTTTCTTT.

The chain recombines TRBV28 with TRBJ2-7, with 9 bases matching TRBD2. Trimming at V came to 4 bases and at J to 2 bases, leaving 12 bases not matched to a gene. This CDR3 comprises 17 residues. Germline V gene sequence: CDR1 MDHEN, CDR2 SYDVKM. CDR3 bases: TGTGCCAGCAGTTCCACCTTTGGTAGCGGGAGCCCCTACGAGCAGTACTTC. It is translated as CASSSTFGSGSPYEQYF.

CDR3 sequence reads: CASSHKASGSDEQFF. The CDR3 DNA follows: TGCGCCAGCAGTCATAAGGCTAGCGGGAGCGATGAGCAGTTCTTC. The V call is TRBV23-1, the J call TRBJ2-1, with TRBD2 identical over 10 bases. TRBV23-1 is assigned to the ORF class and has an uncertain function. V lost 3 bases, J lost 8 bases, and 7 bases stayed unmatched. The CDR3 runs to 15 residues.

This clone was counted a few times. The chain has TRBV28 and TRBJ1-2; maybe TRBD1 (6 bases). V was clipped by 7 bases and J by 8 bases, with 20 bases between them. Germline CDR1 MDHEN, CDR2 SYDVKM. This CDR3 is built from 14 residues. The CDR3 here is CASTPWTDEEGYTF. The CDR3 DNA sequence: TGTGCCAGCACCCCATGGACAGACGAGGAGGGCTACACCTTC.

The chain uses TRBV18 and TRBJ2-4; no firm D call. This CDR3 is built from 15 residues. Trimming pared 3 bases from V and 0 bases from J, leaving 9 bases between. Germline CDR1 and CDR2: KGHSH and LQKENI. CDR3 amino acids: CASSPATLAKNIQYF. CDR3 DNA sequence: TGTGCCAGCTCACCTGCTACCCTAGCCAAAAACATTCAGTACTTC.

The chain employs TRBV7-2 and TRBJ2-6; 10 bases align to TRBD2. Unmatched junction bases numbered 5, after V lost 0 bases and J lost 0 bases. This CDR3 contains 19 residues. Germline lookup yields CDR1 SGHTA and CDR2 FQGNSA. CDR3 nucleotides: TGTGCCAGCAGCTTAGCGACTAGCGGGCGCCGCTCTGGGGCCAACGTCCTGACTTTC. Amino acids: CASSLATSGRRSGANVLTF.

The J gene is TRBJ2-3, the V gene TRBV6-5; TRBD2 might be the D (6 bases). CDR1 and CDR2 from the germline V gene are MNHEY and SVGAGI. The CDR3 length is 15 residues. V was shortened by 2 bases and J by 0 bases, with 9 bases between the two germline ends. This CDR3 is CASSYRSGSTDTQYF. DNA for the CDR3: TGTGCCAGCAGTTACCGAAGCGGGAGCACAGATACGCAGTATTTT.

The chain employs TRBV6-1 and TRBJ1-5; 7 nucleotides line up with TRBD1. Trimming at V came to 2 bases and at J to 1 base, leaving 2 bases not matched to a gene. The CDR3 extends over 15 amino acids. Germline V gives CDR1 MNHNS, CDR2 SASEGT. CDR3 in amino acids: CASSEIQGSNQPQHF. CDR3 coding DNA: TGTGCCAGCAGTGAAATACAGGGGAGCAATCAGCCCCAGCATTTT.

V is TRBV18 and J is TRBJ1-2, with 9 bases that match TRBD1. The CDR3 has 13 residues. J was trimmed by 8 bases and V by 3 bases; bases with no gene match: 4. From germline, CDR1 is KGHSH and CDR2 LQKENI. This CDR3 reads CASSPTGGDGYTF. CDR3 nucleotides: TGTGCCAGCTCACCTACAGGGGGCGACGGCTACACCTTC.

The chain uses TRBV27 and TRBJ2-7; 11 bases are a match to TRBD1. After removal of 4 bases from V and 5 bases from J, the junction contained 13 bases not matched to a gene. The germline CDR1 and CDR2 sequences are MNHEY and SMNVEV (reference sequence). The CDR3 contains 17 residues. CDR3 DNA sequence: TGTGCCAGCAGTTACGGAGAACCGGGACAGGGGGTCCACGAGCAGTACTTC. Protein sequence: CASSYGEPGQGVHEQYF.

This clone was recorded once. The J gene is TRBJ2-7, the V gene TRBV28, with D perhaps matching TRBD1 (5 bases). Trimming removed 2 bases from V and 7 bases from J, with 9 bases in between. CDR1 and CDR2 (germline): MDHEN, SYDVKM. The CDR3 length is 12 residues. The DNA of the CDR3 is TGTGCCAGCAGTTTAGGCGGACAAGAGCAGTACTTC. This sequence encodes CASSLGGQEQYF. Complete variable domain (other parts from reference TRBV28 and TRBJ2-7): DVKVTQSSRYLVKRTGEKVFLECVQDMDHENMFWYRQDPGLGLRLIYFSYDVKMKEKGDIPEGYSVSREKKERFSLILESASTNQTSMYLCASSLGGQEQYFGPGTRLTVT.

Only one count was recorded for this clone. The chain uses TRBV7-2 and TRBJ2-6; D may be TRBD1 (5 bases). The CDR3 is 16 residues long. V lost 5 bases, J lost 0 bases, and 11 bases lay in between. Germline V lookup: CDR1 SGHTA, CDR2 FQGNSA. The CDR3 DNA follows: TGTGCCAGCAGCGTCAGGGAAGGCTCTGGGGCCAACGTCCTGACTTTC. This gives the protein CASSVREGSGANVLTF.

This chain uses TRBV4-2 with TRBJ1-2; D is perhaps TRBD1 (6 bases). Between the trimmed V and J ends, which lost 4 bases and 4 bases, there was a span of 16 bases. This CDR3 comprises 15 residues. Germline V gene lookup returns CDR1 LGHNA and CDR2 YNFKEQ. The CDR3 bases are TGTGCCAGCAGCCCCCTGGCCGGGGGGCTCTATGGCTACACCTTC. This encodes CASSPLAGGLYGYTF.

This chain links TRBV5-6 with TRBJ2-4; D might be TRBD2 (5 bases). CDR3 size: 14 residues. V was clipped by 4 bases and J by 3 bases, with 11 bases between them. Per germline, CDR1 SGHDT and CDR2 YYEEEE. This chain's CDR3 is CASSGAGGKNIQYF. The CDR3 DNA reads TGTGCCAGCAGCGGAGCAGGAGGCAAAAACATTCAGTACTTC. Complete variable domain (other parts from reference TRBV5-6 and TRBJ2-4): DAGVTQSPTHLIKTRGQQVTLRCSPKSGHDTVSWYQQALGQGPQFIFQYYEEEERQRGNFPDRFSGHQFPNYSSELNVNALLLGDSALYLCASSGAGGKNIQYFGAGTRLSVL.

The chain uses TRBV7-2 and TRBJ2-3; the D gene is possibly TRBD1 (5 bases). Trimming removed 5 bases at V and 0 bases at J, with 9 bases between. The CDR3 runs to 14 residues. Germline lookup yields CDR1 SGHTA and CDR2 FQGNSA. DNA for the CDR3: TGTGCCAGCAGCCCTGGGGCTAGCACAGATACGCAGTATTTT. As protein: CASSPGASTDTQYF.

The count of this clone is one. The genes are TRBV28 and TRBJ2-7; D is perhaps TRBD2 (6 bases). The germline CDR1 and CDR2 sequences are MDHEN and SYDVKM. The CDR3 has 14 amino acids. V dropped 3 bases and J dropped 0 bases, with 9 bases sitting between them. The CDR3 region is CASSLKRASYEQYF. For the CDR3, the DNA is TGTGCCAGCAGTTTGAAGCGGGCCTCCTACGAGCAGTACTTC.